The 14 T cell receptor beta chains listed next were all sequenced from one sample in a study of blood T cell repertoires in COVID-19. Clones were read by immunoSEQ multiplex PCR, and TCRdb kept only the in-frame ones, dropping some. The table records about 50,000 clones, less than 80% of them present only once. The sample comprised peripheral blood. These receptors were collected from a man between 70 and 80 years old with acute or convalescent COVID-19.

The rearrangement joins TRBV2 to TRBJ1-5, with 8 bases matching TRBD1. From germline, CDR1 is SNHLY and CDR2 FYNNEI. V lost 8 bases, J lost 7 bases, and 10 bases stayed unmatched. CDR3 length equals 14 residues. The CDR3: CASGQTGEGQPQHF. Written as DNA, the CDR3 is TGTGCCAGCGGACAGACAGGGGAAGGCCAGCCCCAGCATTTT.

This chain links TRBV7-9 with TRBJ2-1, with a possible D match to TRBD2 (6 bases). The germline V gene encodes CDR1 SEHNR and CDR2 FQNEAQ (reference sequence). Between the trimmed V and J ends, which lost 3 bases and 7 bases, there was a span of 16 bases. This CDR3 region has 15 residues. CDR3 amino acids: CASSFFGGSGNEQFF. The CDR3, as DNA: TGTGCCAGCAGCTTTTTTGGGGGTAGCGGTAATGAGCAGTTCTTC.

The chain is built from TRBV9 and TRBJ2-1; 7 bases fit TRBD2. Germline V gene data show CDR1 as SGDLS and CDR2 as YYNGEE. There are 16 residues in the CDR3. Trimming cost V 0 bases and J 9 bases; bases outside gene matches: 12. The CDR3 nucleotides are TGTGCCAGCAGCGTAGATCTTAGCGGGTTGCTGGCTGAGCAGTTCTTC. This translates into CASSVDLSGLLAEQFF.

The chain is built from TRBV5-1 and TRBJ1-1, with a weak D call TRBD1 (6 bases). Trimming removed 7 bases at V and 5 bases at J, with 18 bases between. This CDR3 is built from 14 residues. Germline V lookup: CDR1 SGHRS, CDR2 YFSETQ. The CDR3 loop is CASGPGGPVTEAFF. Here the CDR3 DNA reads TGCGCCAGCGGCCCGGGGGGGCCGGTGACTGAAGCTTTCTTT.

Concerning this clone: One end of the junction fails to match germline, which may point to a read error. CDR3: CASSLQGASSEQYF. CDR3 in DNA: TGTGCCAGCAGCTTACAGGGGGCGTCCTCCGAGCAGTACTTC. This sequence joins TRBV7-3 and TRBJ2-7; 8 bases are shared with TRBD1. Germline V CDR1 and CDR2: SGHTA, FQGTGA. CDR3 size: 14 residues.

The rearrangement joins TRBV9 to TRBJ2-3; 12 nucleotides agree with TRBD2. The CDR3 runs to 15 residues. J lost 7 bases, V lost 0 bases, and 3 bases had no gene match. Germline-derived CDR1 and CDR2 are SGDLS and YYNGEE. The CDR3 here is CASSVGTSGGYTQYF. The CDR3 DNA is TGTGCCAGCAGCGTAGGAACTAGCGGGGGGTATACGCAGTATTTT.

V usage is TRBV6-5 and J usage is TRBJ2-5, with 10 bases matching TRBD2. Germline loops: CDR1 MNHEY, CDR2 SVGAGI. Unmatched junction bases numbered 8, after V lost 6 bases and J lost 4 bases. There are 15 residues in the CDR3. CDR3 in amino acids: CASRPLAGVPETQYF. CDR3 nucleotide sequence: TGTGCCAGCAGGCCCCTAGCGGGGGTTCCAGAGACCCAGTACTTC.

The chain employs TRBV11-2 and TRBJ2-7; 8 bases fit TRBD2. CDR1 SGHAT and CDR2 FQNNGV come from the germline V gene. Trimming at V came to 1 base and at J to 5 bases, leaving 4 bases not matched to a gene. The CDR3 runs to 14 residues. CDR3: CASSLAGGGNEQYF. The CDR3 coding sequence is TGTGCCAGCAGCTTAGCGGGAGGGGGGAACGAGCAGTACTTC.

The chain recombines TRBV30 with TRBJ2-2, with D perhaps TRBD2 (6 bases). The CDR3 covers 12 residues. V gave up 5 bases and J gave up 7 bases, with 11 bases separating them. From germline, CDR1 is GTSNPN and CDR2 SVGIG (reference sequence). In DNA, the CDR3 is TGTGCCTGGTCGGGAGTTGTCGGGGAGCTGTTTTTT. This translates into CAWSGVVGELFF.

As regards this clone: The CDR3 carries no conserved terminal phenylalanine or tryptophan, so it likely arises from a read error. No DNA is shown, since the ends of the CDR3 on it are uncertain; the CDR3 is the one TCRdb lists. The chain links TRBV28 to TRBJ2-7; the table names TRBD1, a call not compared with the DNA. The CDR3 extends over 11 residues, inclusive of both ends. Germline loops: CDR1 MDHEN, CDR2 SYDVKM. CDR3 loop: CASRTGGVWGL.

The CDR3 DNA reads as TGTGCCAGCAGTCGGAGCGGGAACACAGATACGCAGTATTTT. This sequence encodes CASSRSGNTDTQYF. The V and J genes are TRBV6-2 or TRBV6-3 and TRBJ2-3; 7 nucleotides align to TRBD2. The germline CDR1 and CDR2 sequences are MNHEY and SVGEGT. The CDR3 is made up of 14 amino acids. With V trimmed by 5 bases and J by 2 bases, 4 bases remained unmatched.

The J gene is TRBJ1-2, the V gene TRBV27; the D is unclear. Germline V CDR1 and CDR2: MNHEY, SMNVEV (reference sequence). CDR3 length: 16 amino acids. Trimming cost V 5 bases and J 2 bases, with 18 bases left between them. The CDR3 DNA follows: TGTGCCAGCAGTCCCTGGGAGGGTAGGGCCAACTATGGCTACACCTTC. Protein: CASSPWEGRANYGYTF.

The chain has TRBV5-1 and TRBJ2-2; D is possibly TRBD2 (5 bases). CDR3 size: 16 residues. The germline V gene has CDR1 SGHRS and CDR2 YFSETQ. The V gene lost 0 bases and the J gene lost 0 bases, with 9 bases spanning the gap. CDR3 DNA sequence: TGCGCCAGCAGCTTGGGGACTGGAACGAACACCGGGGAGCTGTTTTTT. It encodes CASSLGTGTNTGELFF.

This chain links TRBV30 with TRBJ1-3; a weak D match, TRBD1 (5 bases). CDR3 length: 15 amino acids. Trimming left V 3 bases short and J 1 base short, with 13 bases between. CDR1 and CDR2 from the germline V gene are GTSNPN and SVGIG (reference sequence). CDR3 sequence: CAWSPGGISGNTIYF. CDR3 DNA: TGTGCCTGGAGCCCCGGGGGAATATCTGGAAACACCATATATTTT.